Presented here are 10 T cell receptor beta chains from one specimen sequenced in a study of control samples from healthy donors and cancer patients. The table came from immunoSEQ multiplex PCR; TCRdb's copy has only in-frame clones and leaves some out. This table has fewer than 200,000 clones, around 94% appearing once. Sequencing was performed on blood. The receptors stem from a man aged 25-40 years in good health.

The gene calls are TRBV14 and TRBJ2-3, with D unresolved. V was cut by 1 base and J by 2 bases, with 16 bases left in between. Germline V lookup: CDR1 SGHDN, CDR2 FVKESK. The CDR3 consists of 17 residues. The CDR3 protein is CASSQVRAVSLTDTQYF. CDR3 coding DNA: TGTGCCAGCAGCCAAGTTAGGGCAGTGAGTCTCACAGATACGCAGTATTTT.

This chain joins TRBV2 and TRBJ1-1; D may be TRBD1 (6 bases). Germline V CDR1 and CDR2: SNHLY, FYNNEI. The ends were cut back, 4 bases at V and 13 bases at J, with 13 bases in the middle. This CDR3 is 11 amino acids long. The CDR3 sequence is CASSGGPTVFF. The CDR3 coding sequence is TGTGCCAGCAGTGGGGGGCCGACCGTTTTCTTT.

This clone was counted once. The chain carries TRBV11-3 and TRBJ2-1; D is perhaps TRBD2 (5 bases). The germline V gene encodes CDR1 SGHNT and CDR2 YENEEA. Trimming shortened V by 4 bases and J by 6 bases, and 13 bases separated the two germline ends. CDR3 length equals 14 residues. In DNA form, the CDR3 reads TGTGCCAGCAGCTCGACTGGGAGAGTCAATGAGCAGTTCTTC. Protein: CASSSTGRVNEQFF.

V is TRBV6-5 and J is TRBJ2-7; TRBD1 might be the D (6 bases). The V gene lost 0 bases and the J gene lost 1 base, with 7 bases spanning the gap. CDR3 size: 14 residues. Germline CDR1 reads MNHEY; CDR2 reads SVGAGI. The CDR3 protein is CASSYSGQSYEQYF. The CDR3, as DNA: TGTGCCAGCAGTTACTCTGGACAGTCCTACGAGCAGTACTTC.

This chain uses TRBV7-2 with TRBJ2-7, with D unresolved. Trimming left V 3 bases short and J 7 bases short, with 7 bases between. Germline values: CDR1 SGHTA, CDR2 FQGNSA. This CDR3 has 11 residues. The CDR3 reads CASSFLVEQYF. The CDR3 bases are TGTGCCAGCAGCTTTCTTGTTGAGCAGTACTTC.

This chain uses TRBV5-5 with TRBJ2-7; D is possibly TRBD1 (6 bases). Germline CDR1 is SGHKS and CDR2 is YYEKEE (reference sequence). This CDR3 contains 16 residues. V was trimmed by 3 bases and J by 0 bases, leaving 16 bases between them. CDR3 sequence reads: CASSSIRGGSSYEQYF. The CDR3 bases are TGTGCCAGCAGCTCCATCAGGGGCGGCAGCTCCTACGAGCAGTACTTC.

The chain combines TRBV6-5 with TRBJ1-3, with 7 bases lining up with TRBD1. Germline values: CDR1 MNHEY, CDR2 SVGAGI. The CDR3 has 14 residues. J lost 1 base, V lost 11 bases, and 8 bases had no gene match. This CDR3 is CAVRPQGSGNTIYF. CDR3 coding DNA: TGTGCCGTAAGGCCACAGGGGTCTGGAAACACCATATATTTT.

This chain joins TRBV19 and TRBJ2-3; D is perhaps TRBD2 (6 bases). This CDR3 is 16 amino acids long. Trimming pared 9 bases from V and 2 bases from J, leaving 21 bases between. CDR1 is LNHDA and CDR2 is SQIVND in the germline V gene (reference sequence). CDR3 in amino acids: CASYFNGLSDTDTQYF. The CDR3 coding sequence is TGTGCCAGCTATTTTAATGGACTATCAGACACAGATACGCAGTATTTT.

The chain employs TRBV24-1 and TRBJ2-4, with D possibly matching TRBD1 (6 bases). The germline CDR1 and CDR2 sequences are KGHDR and SFDVKD. CDR3 length: 13 residues. The germline V and J ends were trimmed by 9 bases and 11 bases, with 19 bases remaining between them. The CDR3 region has the DNA TGTGCCACCGCGACAGGCTCGCAAGGGGTTCAGTACTTC. Its protein is CATATGSQGVQYF.

The V gene is TRBV7-8, the J gene TRBJ1-1; no definite D call. The CDR3 covers 14 residues. From germline, CDR1 is SGHVS and CDR2 FQNEAQ. The germline V and J ends were trimmed by 5 bases and 4 bases, with 14 bases remaining between them. CDR3: CASSPHGLGTEAFF. DNA for the CDR3: TGTGCCAGCAGCCCCCATGGTTTGGGCACTGAAGCTTTCTTT.